A single sample is the source of the 9 T cell receptor beta chains below, sequenced in a study of T-cell reconstitution after alpha-beta-depleted transplantation in children. Preparation of the TCRbeta library used unique molecular identifiers. TCRdb itself ran the PCR reads through MiXCR, one entry per CDR3 protein. The sample has around 70,000 distinct CDR3 sequences, around 9.9% seen once. This specimen consisted of PBMCs, obtained before TCRalphabeta/CD19-depleted stem cell transplant. Source of these receptors: a boy between 10 and 17 years old with acute myeloid leukemia, due to receive a stem cell transplant.

This chain connects TRBV12-3 or TRBV12-4 to TRBJ2-4, with D possibly matching TRBD2 (6 bases). V shed 3 bases and J shed 0 bases, with 9 bases lying between them. The CDR3 totals 15 residues. The CDR3 region has the DNA TGTGCCAGCAGTTTCTATAGCGGAGCCAAAAACATTCAGTACTTC. Amino acids: CASSFYSGAKNIQYF.

In this sample, this clonotype turned up many times. The chain joins TRBV20-1 to TRBJ1-1; D uncertain. Germline V gives CDR1 DFQATT, CDR2 SNEGSKA (reference sequence). The CDR3 length is 13 residues. The ends were cut back, 1 base at V and 1 base at J, with 7 bases in the middle. The CDR3 sequence is CSARAWPNTEAFF. CDR3 nucleotide sequence: TGCAGTGCTAGAGCGTGGCCGAACACTGAAGCTTTCTTT.

On this clonotype itself: A much bigger clone sits one base away, suggesting this may be a read error. The V gene is TRBV7-8, the J gene TRBJ1-6, with D perhaps TRBD1 (5 bases). Germline CDR1 and CDR2: SGHVS and FQNEAQ. Trimming took off 4 bases at V and 6 bases at J, with 10 bases between the two ends. The CDR3 has 14 residues. The CDR3 spells CASSSLGTNSPLHF. The CDR3 nucleotides are TGTGCCAGCAGCTCCTTGGGGACTAATTCACCCCTCCACTTT. The full variable domain, with the rest looked up from reference TRBV7-8 and TRBJ1-6, is GAGVSQSPRYKVAKRGQDVALRCDPISGHVSLFWYQQALGQGPEFLTYFQNEAQLDKSGLPSDRFFAERPEGSVSTLKIQRTQQEDSAVYLCASSSLGTNSPLHFGNGTRLTVT.

This clonotype was recorded at least ten times. This sequence joins TRBV28 and TRBJ2-7; D assignment may be TRBD1 or TRBD2 (6 bases each). Germline V gives CDR1 MDHEN, CDR2 SYDVKM. V was trimmed by 2 bases and J by 8 bases, leaving 16 bases between them. The CDR3 is made up of 14 amino acids. The CDR3 DNA reads as TGTGCCAGCAGTTTAGCCGGGGGCGTACGGAAGCAGTACGTC. Its protein product is CASSLAGGVRKQYV.

The chain uses TRBV27 and TRBJ2-7; possible D gene TRBD1, 5 bases. Trimming shortened V by 11 bases and J by 6 bases, and 26 bases separated the two germline ends. Germline CDR1 MNHEY, CDR2 SMNVEV (reference sequence). This CDR3 is built from 15 residues. The DNA of the CDR3 is TGTGCCTTCAGTTTATCGTACGCAGGGTCAGGCGAGCAGTACTTC. This translates into CAFSLSYAGSGEQYF.

This clonotype was seen repeatedly, ten times or more. A single base separates this from a much larger clone, so it may be a read error. This chain joins TRBV5-5 and TRBJ2-3; unclear D gene. This CDR3 is 11 amino acids long. The V gene lost 2 bases and the J gene lost 5 bases, with 3 bases spanning the gap. Per the germline V gene, CDR1 is SGHKS and CDR2 is YYEKEE (reference sequence). CDR3 bases: TGTGCCAGCAGCTTTGGAGATACGCAGTATTTT. Translating it yields CASSFGDTQYF.

This clonotype was found many times. The chain joins TRBV6-5 to TRBJ1-6; 7 bases match TRBD1. The germline CDR1 and CDR2 sequences are MNHEY and SVGAGI. There are 15 residues in the CDR3. Trimming at V came to 8 bases and at J to 7 bases, leaving 11 bases not matched to a gene. DNA for the CDR3: TGTGCCAGCCGGACCCGACAGGGCAAGAATTCACCCCTCCACTTT. Its protein is CASRTRQGKNSPLHF.

This clonotype was seen repeatedly, ten times or more. The chain is built from TRBV6-6 and TRBJ2-1, with 8 positions matching TRBD1. V dropped 4 bases and J dropped 5; count of bases not matched to a gene: 10. In germline, CDR1 is MNHNY, CDR2 SVGAGI (reference sequence). This CDR3 has 16 amino acids. The CDR3 DNA follows: TGTGCCAGCAGTTCCCTCGGACAGGGACGAGACAATGAGCAGTTCTTC. Protein: CASSSLGQGRDNEQFF.

The chain links TRBV24-1 to TRBJ2-5, with TRBD1 as a possible D gene (7 bases). This CDR3 has 15 residues. Per germline, CDR1 KGHDR and CDR2 SFDVKD. V was shortened by 4 bases and J by 5 bases, with 16 bases between the two germline ends. The CDR3 sequence is CATSDPTTGRETQYF. The CDR3 region has the DNA TGTGCCACCAGTGACCCCACGACAGGGAGGGAGACCCAGTACTTC.